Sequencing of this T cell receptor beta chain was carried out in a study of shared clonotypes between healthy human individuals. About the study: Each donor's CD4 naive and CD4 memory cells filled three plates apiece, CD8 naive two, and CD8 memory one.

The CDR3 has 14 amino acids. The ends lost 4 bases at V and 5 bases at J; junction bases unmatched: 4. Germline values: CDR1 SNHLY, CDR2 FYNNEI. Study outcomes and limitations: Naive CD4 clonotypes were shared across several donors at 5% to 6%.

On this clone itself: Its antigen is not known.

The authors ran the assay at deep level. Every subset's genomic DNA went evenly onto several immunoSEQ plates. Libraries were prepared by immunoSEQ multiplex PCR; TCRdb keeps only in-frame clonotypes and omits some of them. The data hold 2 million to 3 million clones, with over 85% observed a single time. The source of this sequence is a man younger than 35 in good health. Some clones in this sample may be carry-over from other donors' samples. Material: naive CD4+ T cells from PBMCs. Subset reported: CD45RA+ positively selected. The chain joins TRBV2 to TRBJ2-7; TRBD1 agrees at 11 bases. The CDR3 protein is CASSGDRGGHEQYF. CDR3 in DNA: TGTGCCAGCAGTGGGGACAGGGGGGGCCACGAGCAGTACTTC. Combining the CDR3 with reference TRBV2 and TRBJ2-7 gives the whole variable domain EPEVTQTPSHQVTQMGQEVILRCVPISNHLYFYWYRQILGQKVEFLVSFYNNEISEKSEIFDDQFSVERPDGSNFTLKIRSTKLEDSAMYFCASSGDRGGHEQYFGPGTRLTVT.